This TCR beta chain comes out of a study of blood T cell repertoires in COVID-19. This clone was found once. This CDR3 spans 15 amino acids. V was trimmed by 6 bases and J by 7 bases, leaving 18 bases between them. Germline V lookup: CDR1 LNHDA, CDR2 SQIVND (reference sequence). In the original workflow: Reference gene primer amplification gave nucleated cell count estimates. Here immunoSEQ multiplex PCR was the method, and the copy in TCRdb shows in-frame clones only, minus some. That table gives V, J and clone size, and the DNA gave D and trimming. The repertoire includes roughly 140,000 clones, around 86% of them detected once, and 2.5% to 4% sits in the top ten.

V is TRBV19 and J is TRBJ1-4; D not certain. Material: peripheral blood. The sequence was obtained from a man between 70 and 80 years old with acute or convalescent COVID-19. The CDR3 protein is CASSPPGTSGEKLFF. CDR3 nucleotides: TGTGCCAGTAGCCCACCGGGAACCAGCGGTGAAAAACTGTTTTTT.